This T cell receptor (beta chain) was recorded in a study of PD-1 and CTLA-4 blockade in melanoma. Sequencing was performed with immunoSEQ multiplex PCR; in TCRdb, only in-frame clones are kept and a portion is missing. Altogether 20,000 to 25,000 clones are present, more than 70% being singletons, with the ten largest covering less than 9%. This clone has only one observation. V shed 0 bases and J shed 5 bases, with 14 bases lying between them. The CDR3 is 15 residues long. Germline CDR1 LNHDA, CDR2 SQIVND (reference sequence). This specimen was CD8+ T cells from peripheral blood, taken before anti-PD-1 treatment. The chain uses TRBV19 and TRBJ2-7, with no clear D. The origin of this receptor is a human donor with melanoma. The CDR3 is CASSIESGLGNEQYF. CDR3 bases: TGTGCCAGTAGTATAGAGTCAGGCCTAGGCAACGAGCAGTACTTC.